The 24 T cell receptor beta chains below were found in one sample sequenced in a study of fetal regulatory T cell absence and autoimmunity. The repertoire was sequenced with immunoSEQ multiplex PCR; TCRdb's copy has only in-frame clones and lacks some. The sample holds around 100,000 clones; about three quarters are singletons and the top ten take 2%. The sequenced sample consisted of pancreas tissue. These receptors were collected from a male donor with IPEX syndrome.

The chain couples TRBV5-6 to TRBJ1-5; D gene ambiguous. The CDR3 consists of 12 residues. CDR1 is SGHDT, CDR2 YYEEEE, per germline. V was shortened by 0 bases and J by 3 bases, with 1 base between the two germline ends. DNA of the CDR3: TGTGCCAGCAGCTTGGACAATCAGCCCCAGCATTTT. Encoded protein: CASSLDNQPQHF.

This sequence joins TRBV9 and TRBJ2-1; tentatively, D is TRBD2 (6 bases). Germline CDR1 and CDR2: SGDLS and YYNGEE. V was pared by 6 bases and J by 5 bases, with 18 bases between. CDR3 size: 15 residues. CDR3 protein: CASNFRDGGHNEQFF. In nucleotides, the CDR3 is TGTGCCAGCAACTTCCGGGACGGGGGACACAATGAGCAGTTCTTC.

The chain has TRBV10-3 and TRBJ1-2; no firm D call. The V gene lost 0 bases and the J gene lost 5 bases, with 19 bases spanning the gap. CDR1 and CDR2 (germline): ENHRY, SYGVKD. There are 17 residues in the CDR3. CDR3 DNA: TGTGCCATCAGTGAGTCGCTGGACCCCTTCGGGCTATATGGCTACACCTTC. Protein product: CAISESLDPFGLYGYTF.

This clone was counted a few times. The chain is built from TRBV5-1 and TRBJ2-2, with TRBD2 matching 9 bases. With 4 bases clipped from V and 5 bases from J, the junction kept 6 bases outside the gene matches. CDR1 SGHRS and CDR2 YFSETQ come from the germline V gene. This CDR3 has 15 amino acids. The DNA for the CDR3 is TGCGCCAGCAGCGGGGGACTAGCAGTTACCGGGGAGCTGTTTTTT. This codes for CASSGGLAVTGELFF. The full variable domain, in which reference TRBV5-1 and TRBJ2-2 provide the parts outside the CDR3, is KAGVTQTPRYLIKTRGQQVTLSCSPISGHRSVSWYQQTPGQGLQFLFEYFSETQRNKGNFPGRFSGRQFSNSRSEMNVSTLELGDSALYLCASSGGLAVTGELFFGEGSRLTVL.

This clone came up once. The chain couples TRBV7-9 to TRBJ2-7; possibly TRBD2 for D (6 bases). V shed 5 bases and J shed 4 bases, with 15 bases lying between them. The CDR3 is made up of 14 amino acids. The V gene's germline CDR1 is SEHNR and CDR2 FQNEAQ (reference sequence). The CDR3 nucleotides are TGTGCCAGCAGCGGCCGGGGGAACTTTTACGAGCAGTACTTC. As protein: CASSGRGNFYEQYF. Full variable domain (remainder filled in from reference TRBV7-9 and TRBJ2-7): DTGVSQNPRHKITKRGQNVTFRCDPISEHNRLYWYRQTLGQGPEFLTYFQNEAQLEKSRLLSDRFSAERPKGSFSTLEIQRTEQGDSAMYLCASSGRGNFYEQYFGPGTRLTVT.

This clone has just a few counts. This rearrangement joins TRBV18 to TRBJ2-3; D not certain. The CDR3 is made up of 14 amino acids. Germline assignment: CDR1 KGHSH and CDR2 LQKENI. Between the trimmed V and J ends, which lost 3 bases and 0 bases, there was a span of 7 bases. The CDR3 nucleotides read TGTGCCAGCTCACCGGGCAGGAGCACAGATACGCAGTATTTT. It specifies CASSPGRSTDTQYF.

V is TRBV11-3 and J is TRBJ1-6; no reliable D call. Germline assignment: CDR1 SGHNT and CDR2 YENEEA. Trimming pared 3 bases from V and 7 bases from J, leaving 10 bases between. CDR3 length: 14 residues. In DNA, the CDR3 is TGTGCCAGCAGCTTTGTGTCGGTAAATTCACCCCTCCACTTT. Residues: CASSFVSVNSPLHF. The full variable domain, its missing parts supplied by reference TRBV11-3 and TRBJ1-6, is EAGVVQSPRYKIIEKKQPVAFWCNPISGHNTLYWYLQNLGQGPELLIRYENEEAVDDSQLPKDRFSAERLKGVDSTLKIQPAELGDSAVYLCASSFVSVNSPLHFGNGTRLTVT.

J is TRBJ2-5 and V is TRBV6-5; TRBD1 or TRBD2 may be the D gene (5 bases each). V lost 1 base and J lost 5, with 11 bases in between. The CDR3 has 14 residues. Germline loops: CDR1 MNHEY, CDR2 SVGAGI. CDR3 nucleotides: TGTGCCAGCAGTTACTTTGTGGGGGTTGAGACCCAGTACTTC. The encoded protein is CASSYFVGVETQYF.

This rearrangement joins TRBV5-6 to TRBJ2-3; maybe TRBD2 (6 bases). V lost 3 bases and J lost 6, with 20 bases in between. The length of the CDR3 is 16 residues. Germline V CDR1 and CDR2: SGHDT, YYEEEE. The CDR3 bases are TGTGCCAGCAGCTGGAGGGTAGCGGCTCTTCAGGATACGCAGTATTTT. Translating gives CASSWRVAALQDTQYF.

The CDR3 coding sequence is TGCGCCAGCAGCCAAGATGGGCTAGTAGCGACAGATACGCAGTATTTT. This sequence encodes CASSQDGLVATDTQYF. The chain joins TRBV4-1 to TRBJ2-3, with TRBD2 as a possible D gene (5 bases). The V gene lost 0 bases and the J gene lost 3 bases, with 13 bases spanning the gap. The CDR3 is 16 amino acids. CDR1 MGHRA and CDR2 YSYEKL come from the germline V gene.

The chain links TRBV13 to TRBJ1-2, with TRBD1 matching 8 bases. With 2 bases clipped from V and 2 bases from J, the junction kept 7 bases outside the gene matches. Germline V gene data show CDR1 as PRHDT and CDR2 as FYEKMQ (reference sequence). The CDR3 runs to 16 residues. The CDR3 region has the DNA TGTGCCAGCAGCTTATATCCGGGACAGGACAACTATGGCTACACCTTC. Amino acids: CASSLYPGQDNYGYTF.

In its sample, this clone was seen once. This chain uses TRBV13 with TRBJ1-4, with D possibly TRBD1 on 6 matching bases. The CDR3 has 13 residues. Per the germline V gene, CDR1 is PRHDT and CDR2 is FYEKMQ (reference sequence). V gave up 5 bases and J gave up 8 bases, with 12 bases separating them. Written as DNA, the CDR3 is TGTGCCAGCAGCCTGGGAGGGGGGGAAAAACTGTTTTTT. Translating it yields CASSLGGGEKLFF.

This clone was seen once. CDR3 in DNA: TGTGCCAGCAGCTTAGCCTGGGCGAGCGGGGAGCTGTTTTTT. It translates to CASSLAWASGELFF. The chain carries TRBV7-6 and TRBJ2-2; no reliable D call. This CDR3 is 14 amino acids long. Germline V lookup: CDR1 SGHVS, CDR2 FNYEAQ. Trimming removed 0 bases from V and 7 bases from J, with 9 bases in between.

The chain uses TRBV4-1 and TRBJ2-1; D is possibly TRBD2 (5 bases). Looked up from germline, CDR1 is MGHRA and CDR2 is YSYEKL. The CDR3 loop spans 17 amino acids. V lost 1 base to trimming and J lost 3 bases, with 16 bases between them. The CDR3 loop is CASSQVASSRYYNEQFF. The CDR3 DNA sequence: TGCGCCAGCAGCCAAGTGGCTAGCAGTCGGTACTACAATGAGCAGTTCTTC.

The rearrangement uses TRBV6-5 and TRBJ2-2, with 13 bases fitting TRBD2. Germline V gives CDR1 MNHEY, CDR2 SVGAGI. The ends lost 2 bases at V and 4 bases at J; junction bases unmatched: 1. The CDR3 sequence is 16 residues long. For the CDR3, the DNA is TGTGCCAGCAGTTACGGACTAGCGGGGGTCACCGGGGAGCTGTTTTTT. Translation gives CASSYGLAGVTGELFF.

The CDR3 sequence is CASSHRWDNGRAFF. The CDR3 coding sequence is TGTGCCAGCAGCCACCGATGGGACAATGGGAGAGCTTTCTTT. This rearrangement joins TRBV27 to TRBJ1-1, with D tentatively TRBD1 (6 bases). The germline CDR1 and CDR2 sequences are MNHEY and SMNVEV (reference sequence). The germline V and J ends were trimmed by 6 bases and 10 bases, with 21 bases remaining between them. CDR3 length: 14 residues.

The CDR3 loop is CASFRLSKNIQYF. The CDR3 DNA reads TGTGCCAGCTTTAGGTTGTCCAAAAACATTCAGTACTTC. The chain employs TRBV6-5 and TRBJ2-4; D call uncertain. Germline lookup yields CDR1 MNHEY and CDR2 SVGAGI. The CDR3 has 13 amino acids. The germline V and J ends were trimmed by 8 bases and 2 bases, with 10 bases remaining between them.

About this clone itself: The sample has other DNA sequences that encode this CDR3 too. This chain's CDR3 is CATSRDSYEQYF. As DNA, the CDR3 is TGTGCCACCAGCAGGGATTCCTACGAGCAGTACTTC. The chain carries TRBV15 and TRBJ2-7; D not resolved. The length of the CDR3 is 12 residues. In germline, CDR1 is LNHNV, CDR2 YYDKDF (reference sequence). V was shortened by 3 bases and J by 1 base, with 4 bases between the two germline ends. Together with reference TRBV15 and TRBJ2-7, the CDR3 gives the full variable domain: DAMVIQNPRYQVTQFGKPVTLSCSQTLNHNVMYWYQQKSSQAPKLLFHYYDKDFNNEADTPDNFQSRRPNTSFCFLDIRSPGLGDTAMYLCATSRDSYEQYFGPGTRLTVT.

The sample holds a few counts of this clone. The chain combines TRBV6-5 with TRBJ1-1, with D possibly being TRBD1 (5 bases). Trimming removed 0 bases at V and 4 bases at J, with 12 bases between. The CDR3 runs to 15 residues. Germline CDR1 reads MNHEY; CDR2 reads SVGAGI. CDR3 amino acids: CASSYSNGAGTEAFF. The CDR3 DNA reads TGTGCCAGCAGTTACTCGAACGGGGCGGGCACTGAAGCTTTCTTT.

The chain is built from TRBV5-1 and TRBJ1-2; tentative D call: TRBD1 (5 bases). Per germline, CDR1 SGHRS and CDR2 YFSETQ. V lost 2 bases and J lost 8, with 13 bases in between. The CDR3 is 13 residues long. The DNA for the CDR3 is TGCGCCAGCAGCTTCCTGACTAGGGACGGCTACACCTTC. Translating it yields CASSFLTRDGYTF.

This clone has a single count. The J gene is TRBJ2-7, the V gene TRBV21-1; the table calls TRBD1, which could not be checked here. TRBV21-1 is annotated as a pseudogene. The CDR3 runs to 19 residues. The CDR3 sequence: CASSKANRPKGFGSYEQYF. The DNA of the CDR3 is TGTGCCAGCAGCAAAGCGAACAGGCCAAAGGGATTTGGGTCCTACGAGCAGTACTTC.

This rearrangement joins TRBV27 to TRBJ1-1; the D is unclear. Deletions cut 3 bases from V and 4 bases from J, with 12 bases between. Germline assignment: CDR1 MNHEY and CDR2 SMNVEV (reference sequence). The CDR3 extends over 14 amino acids. CDR3 loop: CASSFPGRLTEAFF. Written as DNA, the CDR3 is TGTGCCAGCAGTTTCCCCGGACGGCTCACTGAAGCTTTCTTT.

CDR3 amino acids: CASSQDRSSYNEQFF. CDR3 nucleotide sequence: TGCGCCAGCAGCCAAGACAGGAGCTCCTACAATGAGCAGTTCTTC. The chain links TRBV4-3 to TRBJ2-1; D call uncertain. Germline CDR1 and CDR2: LGHNA and YSLEER. CDR3 size: 15 residues. Trimming shortened V by 0 bases and J by 0 bases, and 6 bases separated the two germline ends.

The chain combines TRBV6-5 with TRBJ2-2; 7 bases agree with TRBD2. The junction had 4 bases not matched to a gene; V was cut back by 5 bases and J by 1 base. Per the germline V gene, CDR1 is MNHEY and CDR2 is SVGAGI. This CDR3 has 15 amino acids. Here the CDR3 reads CASSLAVLNTGELFF. The CDR3 DNA follows: TGTGCCAGCAGTCTAGCGGTGTTGAACACCGGGGAGCTGTTTTTT.